The table lists the clone carrying this T cell receptor (beta chain) with a few counts. Its antigen is unidentified. The data derive from a study of beta chain features in type 1 diabetes. At the level of the study: Healthy donors resembled patients in age, gender and cell yields. Taken together, all samples contributed approximately 110 million examined sorted cells. Notes on the study in general: Type 1 diabetes patients had TCRB CDR3s that were shorter (moderately but significantly so) in all four CD4+ subsets. For patients, the naive, central memory and Treg TCRB repertoires appeared more alike than for healthy donors.

Reverse transcription of all isolated RNA meant that expressed TCRB transcripts were sequenced. Produced via immunoSEQ multiplex PCR; TCRdb's table is partial and in-frame only. The sample carries roughly 450,000 clones, approximately 15% recorded once. The specimen was naive CD4+ T cells from blood. The sequence was obtained from a man aged 30 to 39 in good health.

CDR3 region: CSVGTRETQYF. The CDR3 coding sequence is TGCAGCGTCGGGACGAGGGAGACCCAGTACTTC. The chain has TRBV29-1 and TRBJ2-5, with D possibly being TRBD1 or TRBD2 (5 bases each). The CDR3 covers 11 residues. Deletions cut 6 bases from V and 5 bases from J, with 10 bases between. Germline-derived CDR1 and CDR2 are SQVTM and ANQGSEA.